This T cell receptor (beta chain) is from a study of T cell changes during pregnancy in multiple sclerosis. Germline values: CDR1 SGHVS, CDR2 FNYEAQ. This CDR3 is built from 15 residues. After removal of 7 bases from V and 6 bases from J, the junction contained 8 bases not matched to a gene. Sequenced by immunoSEQ multiplex PCR; TCRdb stores in-frame clones only, minus some. The table includes 38,000 or so clones, 90% detected once. This sequence originates from a female donor with multiple sclerosis, enrolled in a pregnancy study. The V and J genes are TRBV7-6 and TRBJ2-2, with TRBD2 matching 10 bases. The source was CD4+ T cells from peripheral blood mononuclear cells, collected in the second trimester of pregnancy. DNA for the CDR3: TGTGCCAGCAACCCCGGAGGACTAGCGGCCGGGGAGCTGTTTTTT. Protein sequence: CASNPGGLAAGELFF.